This T cell receptor beta chain was found in a study of T cells in tumors after PD-1 blockade. As for the study in general: A subset received ongoing vismodegib 150 mg daily alongside anti-PD-1 therapy.

The protocol was immunoSEQ multiplex PCR, while the TCRdb copy is restricted to in-frame clones and leaves out a portion. Of over 30,000 clones listed, around 78% were seen once; the top ten hold 38%. This clone was observed a handful of times. The V and J ends lost 1 base and 3 bases respectively, with 4 bases between them. Germline assignment: CDR1 LGHDT and CDR2 YNNKEL (reference sequence). The CDR3 runs to 12 residues. This TCR was sampled from a human donor with basal cell carcinoma. The chain has TRBV3-1 (or the pseudogene TRBV3-2) and TRBJ2-7, with D uncertain. Sample: PBMCs, taken before anti-PD-1 treatment. Written as DNA, the CDR3 is TGTGCCAGCAGCCAAGGGATCTACGAGCAGTACTTC. Protein sequence: CASSQGIYEQYF.